The sequence of this T cell receptor (beta chain) was determined in a study of blood T cell repertoires in COVID-19. Libraries were prepared by immunoSEQ multiplex PCR; TCRdb keeps only in-frame clonotypes and omits some of them. Of 270,000 or so clones in the sample, roughly 91% were seen once. This clone appeared once. The ends were cut back, 4 bases at V and 5 bases at J, with 12 bases in the middle. Germline assignment: CDR1 SGHRS and CDR2 YFSETQ. This CDR3 comprises 13 residues. The chain recombines TRBV5-1 with TRBJ1-2, with D perhaps TRBD1 (5 bases). Source material: peripheral blood. The TCR was taken from a man aged 35 to 55 with acute or convalescent COVID-19. The CDR3 is CASSGAFGYGYTF. The CDR3 DNA reads TGCGCCAGCAGCGGGGCGTTCGGGTATGGCTACACCTTC.